Here is one T cell receptor (beta chain) with its context. The data originate from a study of blood T cell repertoires in COVID-19. Turning to the study itself: Researchers got acute and convalescent COVID-19 samples from the United States, Italy and Spain.

The CDR3 sequence is 14 residues long. Germline values: CDR1 MNHEY, CDR2 SVGAGI. V was trimmed by 7 bases and J by 7 bases, leaving 19 bases between them. In the authors' workflow: The assay estimated nucleated cells by amplifying reference gene primers. This table comes from immunoSEQ multiplex PCR, and its TCRdb copy is limited to in-frame clones, with some not included. Clone size and the V and J calls come from that table; the DNA yielded D and trimming. The repertoire holds fewer than 250,000 clones, with more than 60% as singletons. Material for sequencing was peripheral blood. The J gene is TRBJ1-2, the V gene TRBV6-5; TRBD1 might be the D (6 bases). The TCR sequence derives from a woman aged 45-65 years with acute or convalescent COVID-19. The CDR3 loop is CASMLDRRYGGYTF. CDR3 nucleotides: TGTGCCAGCATGCTGGACAGAAGATATGGTGGCTACACCTTC.